The T cell receptor (beta chain) described here comes from a study of OX40 agonist ivuxolimab in advanced cancers. At the level of the study: At 0.01 to 10 mg/kg, ivuxolimab was administered intravenously to patients every 2 weeks.

Sequenced by immunoSEQ multiplex PCR; TCRdb stores in-frame clones only, minus some. There are some 86,000 clones in the sample; approximately 85% occur only once, and less than 4.5% lies in the top ten. This CDR3 region has 16 residues. Unmatched junction bases numbered 4, after V lost 2 bases and J lost 0 bases. Germline V gene sequence: CDR1 SGHRS, CDR2 YFSETQ. This receptor was obtained from an adult with an advanced solid tumor such as melanoma, head and neck, liver or kidney cancer. The starting material was CD4+ or CD8+ T cells sorted from blood, obtained in a trial of the OX40 agonist ivuxolimab. The J gene is TRBJ2-2, the V gene TRBV5-1, with 7 bases matching TRBD2. Here the CDR3 reads CASSFPSGANTGELFF. The CDR3 nucleotides are TGCGCCAGCAGCTTTCCTAGCGGAGCGAACACCGGGGAGCTGTTTTTT. The variable domain in full, with the rest retrieved from reference TRBV5-1 and TRBJ2-2, is KAGVTQTPRYLIKTRGQQVTLSCSPISGHRSVSWYQQTPGQGLQFLFEYFSETQRNKGNFPGRFSGRQFSNSRSEMNVSTLELGDSALYLCASSFPSGANTGELFFGEGSRLTVL.